What follows describes a single T cell receptor beta chain. Its specificity is unknown. The method was immunoSEQ multiplex PCR; TCRdb's version includes in-frame clones alone and lacks a portion of them. The table records about 200,000 clones, 88% of them present only once. This specimen comes from a study of T cell responses to AZD1222 COVID-19 vaccine. Study-level points and caveats: Only five or six AZD1222 recipients were seropositive at baseline. The sample set comprised mostly white British donors with more females, and clonal diversity was possibly underestimated.

The ends were cut back, 5 bases at V and 5 bases at J, with 24 bases in the middle. CDR3 length equals 16 residues. In germline, CDR1 is SQVTM, CDR2 ANQGSEA. This chain uses TRBV29-1 with TRBJ2-5; perhaps TRBD1 as D (5 bases). This sequence was found in an adult in good health. The input for sequencing was peripheral blood, taken on day 0 of AZD1222 vaccination. CDR3 amino acids: CSVFPRQGGFGETQYF. CDR3 DNA sequence: TGCAGCGTTTTTCCCCGGCAGGGTGGATTCGGGGAGACCCAGTACTTC.